Each of the 26 T cell receptor beta chains below was sequenced from the same sample in a study of blood T cell repertoires in COVID-19. Data came from immunoSEQ multiplex PCR; TCRdb stores just in-frame clones and leaves some out. The table shows a few hundred thousand clones, with approximately 90% occurring only once. The specimen sequenced was PBMCs or T cells enriched from blood (not recorded which). The source is a woman younger than 35 who had recovered from COVID-19.

The chain employs TRBV5-1 and TRBJ2-7; TRBD2 is a possible D gene (6 bases). Germline V gene lookup returns CDR1 SGHRS and CDR2 YFSETQ. CDR3 length: 13 amino acids. Trimming took 4 bases from V and 2 from J, leaving 10 bases between them. The DNA of the CDR3 is TGCGCCAGCAGCCCGGAGGGTGCCTACGAGCAGTACTTC. It is translated as CASSPEGAYEQYF.

V gene TRBV27 combines with J gene TRBJ1-6, with 7 bases fitting TRBD1. The CDR3 is 14 amino acids. With 7 bases clipped from V and 7 bases from J, the junction kept 7 bases outside the gene matches. Germline loops: CDR1 MNHEY, CDR2 SMNVEV (reference sequence). In DNA, the CDR3 is TGTGCCAGCACCCTGGGACAGAAGAATTCACCCCTCCACTTT. Residues: CASTLGQKNSPLHF.

In its sample, this clone was seen once. The sample contains more than one DNA sequence encoding this CDR3. This chain links TRBV5-1 with TRBJ2-4; D is unclear. The CDR3 extends over 14 amino acids. The V and J ends lost 1 base and 0 bases respectively, with 5 bases between them. Per the germline V gene, CDR1 is SGHRS and CDR2 is YFSETQ. CDR3 DNA: TGCGCCAGCAGCTTGACAATAGCCAAAAACATTCAGTACTTC. It is translated as CASSLTIAKNIQYF.

This clone was recorded a few times. The V gene is TRBV7-8, the J gene TRBJ1-5; D gene uncertain. This CDR3 has 15 amino acids. Trimming cost V 3 bases and J 0 bases, with 9 bases left between them. Germline-derived CDR1 and CDR2 are SGHVS and FQNEAQ. CDR3 DNA: TGTGCCAGCAGCTTTGCGGTTAATAGCAATCAGCCCCAGCATTTT. Amino acids: CASSFAVNSNQPQHF.

Worth noting for this clone: The germline gene is not matched at one end of the junction; a read error may be the cause. The chain links TRBV5-6 to TRBJ1-4; 10 bases line up with TRBD1. There are 13 residues in the CDR3. The germline gives CDR1 SGHDT, CDR2 YYEEEE. The CDR3 loop reads CASSWDRGAGALF. CDR3 sequence (DNA): TGTGCCAGCAGCTGGGACAGGGGTGCTGGGGCACTCTTT.

The sample holds one count of this clone. The chain couples TRBV4-3 to TRBJ1-2, with 7 bases matching TRBD1. J gave up 0 bases and V 1 base, and 5 bases lay outside the gene matches. This CDR3 has 16 amino acids. The V gene's germline CDR1 is LGHNA and CDR2 YSLEER. The CDR3 DNA reads as TGCGCCAGCAGCCAAGCGTACGGACAGGCTAACTATGGCTACACCTTC. It translates to CASSQAYGQANYGYTF.

This chain uses TRBV7-8 with TRBJ2-7, with TRBD1 matching 7 bases. This CDR3 has 16 residues. The V segment lost 4 bases and the J segment 0 bases; nucleotides outside the gene matches: 9. The germline CDR1 and CDR2 sequences are SGHVS and FQNEAQ. CDR3 amino acids: CASSYRGGDGSYEQYF. The CDR3 DNA sequence: TGTGCCAGCAGCTATAGAGGGGGCGACGGCTCCTACGAGCAGTACTTC.

The chain uses TRBV9 and TRBJ2-3, with 9 bases aligning to TRBD2. CDR1 is SGDLS and CDR2 is YYNGEE in the germline V gene. Germline trimming cut 6 bases from V and 0 bases from J; bases unmatched to any gene: 5. CDR3 length: 15 amino acids. The CDR3 nucleotides are TGTGCCAGCAAGGCTAGCGGGGTTAGCACAGATACGCAGTATTTT. It yields the protein CASKASGVSTDTQYF. Full variable domain (missing parts from reference TRBV9 and TRBJ2-3): DSGVTQTPKHLITATGQRVTLRCSPRSGDLSVYWYQQSLDQGLQFLIQYYNGEERAKGNILERFSAQQFPDLHSELNLSSLELGDSALYFCASKASGVSTDTQYFGPGTRLTVL.

The V call is TRBV2, the J call TRBJ2-7; a possible D gene is TRBD1 (5 bases). This CDR3 comprises 17 residues. V gave up 0 bases and J gave up 3 bases, with 18 bases separating them. CDR1 SNHLY and CDR2 FYNNEI come from the germline V gene. CDR3 amino acids: CASSEALREQAIYEQYF. The DNA for the CDR3 is TGTGCCAGCAGTGAAGCGCTTCGTGAACAGGCGATCTACGAGCAGTACTTC.

The chain has TRBV6-5 and TRBJ1-1, with 7 bases aligning to TRBD1. Germline CDR1 and CDR2: MNHEY and SVGAGI. V lost 6 bases to trimming and J lost 4 bases; unmatched junction nucleotides: 5. The CDR3 sequence is 13 residues long. The DNA of the CDR3 is TGTGCCAGCAGGGTACAGGGGTCCACTGAAGCTTTCTTT. Residues: CASRVQGSTEAFF.

The chain has TRBV3-1 (or the pseudogene TRBV3-2) and TRBJ1-1, with 12 bases identical to TRBD1. Trimming cost V 4 bases and J 3 bases; bases outside gene matches: 9. This CDR3 is 17 amino acids long. Germline V CDR1 and CDR2: LGHDT, YNNKEL (reference sequence). CDR3 DNA: TGTGCCAGCAGCCTGGGACAGGGGGCTAGGTCGGACACTGAAGCTTTCTTT. Protein sequence: CASSLGQGARSDTEAFF.

The chain links TRBV5-6 to TRBJ1-2, with TRBD1 matching over 8 bases. CDR1 and CDR2 (germline): SGHDT, YYEEEE. The length of the CDR3 is 15 residues. V was pared by 4 bases and J by 2 bases, with 7 bases of the junction left unmatched. In DNA form, the CDR3 reads TGTGCCAGCAGCCCGACGGACAGGGACAACTATGGCTACACCTTC. Amino acids: CASSPTDRDNYGYTF.

In its sample, this clone was seen a few times. The chain carries TRBV6-5 and TRBJ1-3, with D hard to call. V lost 6 bases, J lost 0 bases, and 12 bases lay in between. CDR3 length equals 15 residues. The germline V gene encodes CDR1 MNHEY and CDR2 SVGAGI. The CDR3 loop is CASRPTESSGNTIYF. The CDR3 DNA reads TGTGCCAGCAGGCCGACGGAGAGCTCTGGAAACACCATATATTTT.

The J gene is TRBJ2-7, the V gene TRBV19; 7 bases are a match to TRBD1. The J segment lost 2 bases and the V segment lost 3 bases, leaving 4 bases of the junction unmatched. Germline CDR1 is LNHDA and CDR2 is SQIVND (reference sequence). The CDR3 has 14 amino acids. The CDR3, as DNA: TGTGCCAGTAGTATTAAGGGGGCGACCTACGAGCAGTACTTC. Its translation is CASSIKGATYEQYF.

The chain couples TRBV7-9 to TRBJ1-1; D ambiguous. This CDR3 region has 13 residues. Germline-derived CDR1 and CDR2 are SEHNR and FQNEAQ (reference sequence). V was trimmed by 1 base and J by 5 bases, leaving 8 bases between them. DNA for the CDR3: TGTGCCAGCAGCTTAGACGAGGTAACTGAAGCTTTCTTT. Its protein is CASSLDEVTEAFF.

This clone has a single count. The CDR3 bases are TGTGCCAGCAGCTTGTATGTTAGTGGGACAGACTTTGTGAACACTGAAGCTTTCTTT. Protein: CASSLYVSGTDFVNTEAFF. V is TRBV5-6 and J is TRBJ1-1; TRBD1 aligns across 7 bases. There are 19 residues in the CDR3. After removal of 1 base from V and 0 bases from J, the junction contained 15 bases not matched to a gene. Per the germline V gene, CDR1 is SGHDT and CDR2 is YYEEEE.

J is TRBJ2-1 and V is TRBV11-2; 13 nucleotides line up with TRBD2. Trimming took 5 bases from V and 8 from J; bases not matched to a gene: 6. The length of the CDR3 is 15 residues. The germline gives CDR1 SGHAT, CDR2 FQNNGV. CDR3 amino acids: CASSPGTSGAYEQFF. DNA of the CDR3: TGTGCCAGCAGCCCCGGGACTAGCGGGGCTTATGAGCAGTTCTTC.

Only a few counts were recorded for this clone. The chain combines TRBV6-6 with TRBJ2-5; TRBD1 is a possible D gene (7 bases). Germline V gives CDR1 MNHNY, CDR2 SVGAGI (reference sequence). V was shortened by 0 bases and J by 5 bases, with 16 bases between the two germline ends. There are 16 residues in the CDR3. CDR3 residues: CASSYSTPGGRETQYF. The CDR3 DNA reads TGTGCCAGCAGTTACTCGACCCCAGGGGGGCGGGAGACCCAGTACTTC.

The rearrangement links TRBV10-3 to TRBJ1-5, with a weak D call TRBD1 (5 bases). The CDR3 contains 16 residues. Trimming took 0 bases from V and 1 from J, leaving 10 bases between them. Germline V gene data show CDR1 as ENHRY and CDR2 as SYGVKD. The CDR3: CAISESPGSSNQPQHF. CDR3 DNA sequence: TGTGCCATCAGTGAGTCCCCAGGGTCAAGCAATCAGCCCCAGCATTTT.

The gene calls are TRBV7-6 and TRBJ2-1; 13 nucleotides line up with TRBD2. The CDR3 covers 21 residues. Germline loops: CDR1 SGHVS, CDR2 FNYEAQ. V trimming: 6 bases; J trimming: 0 bases; junction bases outside the gene matches: 17. The CDR3 nucleotides read TGTGCCAGCAGTTCCCCTTCGGGACTAGCGGGGCACCCGGGCTCCTACAATGAGCAGTTCTTC. Protein sequence: CASSSPSGLAGHPGSYNEQFF. The full variable domain, in which reference TRBV7-6 and TRBJ2-1 provide the parts outside the CDR3, is GAGVSQSPRYKVTKRGQDVALRCDPISGHVSLYWYRQALGQGPEFLTYFNYEAQQDKSGLPNDRFSAERPEGSISTLTIQRTEQRDSAMYRCASSSPSGLAGHPGSYNEQFFGPGTRLTVL.

The gene calls are TRBV12-3 or TRBV12-4 and TRBJ1-1; 7 bases are a match to TRBD1. The CDR3 is made up of 13 amino acids. V lost 4 bases, J lost 4 bases, and 3 bases stayed unmatched. CDR3 amino acids: CASSYTGVTEAFF. CDR3 sequence (DNA): TGTGCCAGCAGTTATACAGGGGTCACTGAAGCTTTCTTT.

The chain uses TRBV4-1 and TRBJ2-3, with a tentative D call TRBD2 (6 bases). The CDR3 spans 15 residues. The V gene lost 0 bases and the J gene lost 6 bases, with 13 bases spanning the gap. Per germline, CDR1 MGHRA and CDR2 YSYEKL. In DNA form, the CDR3 reads TGCGCCAGCAGCCAAGATGGACTCCGGGGGGATACGCAGTATTTT. Protein product: CASSQDGLRGDTQYF.

V gene TRBV7-3 combines with J gene TRBJ1-5; 11 bases line up with TRBD1. Germline V gene data show CDR1 as SGHTA and CDR2 as FQGTGA. The CDR3 runs 17 residues. The V segment lost 3 bases and the J segment 0 bases; nucleotides outside the gene matches: 4. CDR3 sequence reads: CASSFGQGASSNQPQHF. The CDR3, as DNA: TGTGCCAGCAGCTTCGGACAGGGGGCCAGTAGCAATCAGCCCCAGCATTTT.

The chain has TRBV24-1 and TRBJ2-3; 7 bases align to TRBD2. This CDR3 is built from 14 residues. The germline V gene has CDR1 KGHDR and CDR2 SFDVKD. J was trimmed by 0 bases and V by 9 bases; bases with no gene match: 5. In DNA form, the CDR3 reads TGTGCCACCCCCCCGGGGGGAAGCACAGATACGCAGTATTTT. It is translated as CATPPGGSTDTQYF.

The rearrangement links TRBV10-3 to TRBJ1-1; D possibly corresponds to TRBD1 (5 bases). The V gene lost 6 bases and the J gene lost 0 bases, with 17 bases spanning the gap. CDR3 length equals 16 residues. The germline V gene encodes CDR1 ENHRY and CDR2 SYGVKD. CDR3 sequence: CAIRGDSRPLNTEAFF. Written as DNA, the CDR3 is TGTGCCATCAGGGGGGACTCCCGGCCCTTGAACACTGAAGCTTTCTTT.

This chain joins TRBV2 and TRBJ2-5; TRBD1 aligns across 7 bases. V was pared by 2 bases and J by 3 bases, with 9 bases of the junction left unmatched. CDR3 size: 16 residues. From germline, CDR1 is SNHLY and CDR2 FYNNEI. CDR3 bases: TGTGCCAGCAGTGAACTGTTGTCACAGGGGAAAGAGACCCAGTACTTC. This sequence encodes CASSELLSQGKETQYF.